Below are 9 T cell receptor beta chains sequenced from a single sample in a study of cytomegalovirus exposure and HLA in healthy donors. PCR was performed using 60 Vbeta and 13 Jbeta primers. Measured with immunoSEQ multiplex PCR; TCRdb has only the in-frame clones, and not every one. The table has roughly 45,000 clones, around 60% seen once; the top ten hold 12%. Input material: PBMCs. Receptors were obtained from a man aged 60 to 69 in good health and CMV-seropositive.

The genes are TRBV27 and TRBJ2-7; 10 bases fit TRBD2. The CDR3 consists of 16 residues. The trim removed 6 bases at V and 6 bases at J, leaving 14 bases unmatched. The germline V gene has CDR1 MNHEY and CDR2 SMNVEV (reference sequence). This CDR3 is CASRPWGAGGSVEQYF. The DNA for the CDR3 is TGTGCCAGCAGGCCATGGGGAGCGGGAGGGTCAGTCGAGCAGTACTTC.

This clone was seen only a few times. This rearrangement joins TRBV6-1 to TRBJ1-2; TRBD1 is a possible D gene (6 bases). Per the germline V gene, CDR1 is MNHNS and CDR2 is SASEGT. This CDR3 contains 14 residues. V was cut by 5 bases and J by 5 bases, with 15 bases left in between. The CDR3, as DNA: TGTGCCAGCAGTCACAGCCCGAGGGGGTATGGCTACACCTTC. The encoded protein is CASSHSPRGYGYTF.

The V and J genes are TRBV29-1 and TRBJ1-2; D is uncertain. V was pared by 7 bases and J by 8 bases, with 5 bases between. There are 8 residues in the CDR3. Per germline, CDR1 SQVTM and CDR2 ANQGSEA. Here the CDR3 DNA reads TGCAGCGATGGCGGCTACACCTTC. It codes for CSDGGYTF.

The chain couples TRBV7-2 to TRBJ2-5; TRBD1 aligns across 9 bases. J was trimmed by 1 base and V by 5 bases; bases with no gene match: 8. CDR1 is SGHTA, CDR2 FQGNSA, per germline. CDR3 length equals 16 residues. The CDR3 loop reads CASSLSGTGTQETQYF. The CDR3 nucleotides are TGTGCCAGCAGCCTAAGCGGGACAGGGACCCAAGAGACCCAGTACTTC.

This chain links TRBV4-2 with TRBJ1-4, with TRBD1 matching over 9 bases. Germline V CDR1 and CDR2: LGHNA, YNFKEQ. This CDR3 region has 15 residues. Trimming removed 0 bases from V and 13 bases from J; junction bases left unmatched: 9. Here the CDR3 DNA reads TGTGCCAGCAGCCAAGACCCAGGACAGGGGACGCGACTGTTTTTT. Amino acids: CASSQDPGQGTRLFF.

The chain joins TRBV27 to TRBJ2-5; 9 nucleotides align to TRBD2. V was pared by 7 bases and J by 2 bases, with 5 bases of the junction left unmatched. The germline CDR1 and CDR2 sequences are MNHEY and SMNVEV (reference sequence). The CDR3 contains 14 residues. The CDR3 spells CASKELAGQETQYF. The CDR3 DNA follows: TGTGCCAGCAAAGAACTAGCGGGTCAAGAGACCCAGTACTTC.

The chain uses TRBV6-6 and TRBJ1-1, with D maybe TRBD1 (6 bases). The germline CDR1 and CDR2 sequences are MNHNY and SVGAGI (reference sequence). The ends were cut back, 10 bases at V and 1 base at J, with 19 bases in the middle. The CDR3 totals 15 residues. The CDR3 nucleotides are TGTGCCACCGGCCAAGGGGGGGGGTCGAACACTGAAGCTTTCTTT. Residues: CATGQGGGSNTEAFF.

The V gene is TRBV19, the J gene TRBJ2-5; a weak D match, TRBD2 (6 bases). V lost 5 bases to trimming and J lost 1 base, with 8 bases between them. Germline-derived CDR1 and CDR2 are LNHDA and SQIVND (reference sequence). The CDR3 extends over 13 amino acids. Written as DNA, the CDR3 is TGTGCCAGTAGTCCGGGACTCCAAGAGACCCAGTACTTC. The encoded protein is CASSPGLQETQYF.

The chain is built from TRBV12-2 and TRBJ1-2; the table gives TRBD1 as D, unverified against the DNA. TRBV12-2 is classified as a pseudogene. The CDR3 consists of 14 residues. CDR3 bases: TGTGCAAGTCGCTTAAAGGGGCTGAACTATGGCTACACCTTC. Translated: CASRLKGLNYGYTF.